The 8 T cell receptor beta chains below all came from one sample that was sequenced in a study of T cell repertoires in cytomegalovirus infection. TCRdb re-called the reads with MiXCR, one entry per CDR3 protein. The data show approximately 150,000 distinct CDR3 sequences, approximately 17% seen once. The specimen sequenced was CD8+ T cells from PBMCs. These receptors originate from a human donor in good health (CMV status not recorded). Some clones in this sample may be carry-over from other donors' samples.

This clonotype was recorded many times. The chain links TRBV7-8 to TRBJ2-3; 10 bases line up with TRBD2. There are 17 residues in the CDR3. The V and J ends lost 5 bases and 3 bases, in that order; junction bases with no gene match: 11. The germline V gene encodes CDR1 SGHVS and CDR2 FQNEAQ. CDR3 sequence: CASSILLAGSGTDTQYF. In DNA, the CDR3 is TGTGCCAGCAGCATCCTACTAGCGGGGTCGGGGACAGATACGCAGTATTTT.

This clonotype was found many times. The genes are TRBV10-3 and TRBJ1-5, with 7 bases fitting TRBD1. Germline V gene data show CDR1 as ENHRY and CDR2 as SYGVKD. Trimming took 2 bases from V and 11 from J; bases not matched to a gene: 15. The CDR3 is made up of 16 amino acids. CDR3 amino acids: CAISETGTEFLGAQHF. In DNA, the CDR3 is TGTGCCATCAGTGAGACTGGGACAGAGTTTTTGGGGGCCCAGCATTTT.

This clonotype was detected a few times. The chain is built from TRBV4-2 and TRBJ2-1; 11 bases are shared with TRBD1. Germline CDR1 is LGHNA and CDR2 is YNFKEQ. The CDR3 runs to 17 residues. The trim removed 4 bases at V and 5 bases at J, leaving 10 bases unmatched. The CDR3: CASSLRTGGGLDNEQFF. The CDR3 DNA sequence: TGTGCCAGCAGCCTACGGACAGGGGGCGGTCTAGACAATGAGCAGTTCTTC.

This clonotype has more than one count but fewer than ten. The DNA for the CDR3 is TGTGCCAGCAGCTCCCCAGCGGGGGGCCAAGAGACCCAGTACTTC. Its protein product is CASSSPAGGQETQYF. The chain uses TRBV7-6 and TRBJ2-5, with TRBD2 matching over 9 bases. The CDR3 has 15 amino acids. The germline V gene encodes CDR1 SGHVS and CDR2 FNYEAQ. The V segment lost 4 bases and the J segment 1 base; nucleotides outside the gene matches: 4.

The chain employs TRBV14 and TRBJ2-3; D is undetermined. V dropped 0 bases and J dropped 4 bases, with 8 bases sitting between them. This CDR3 is built from 14 residues. CDR1 and CDR2 (germline): SGHDN, FVKESK. The CDR3 sequence: CASSQDLAPDTQYF. The CDR3 DNA sequence: TGTGCCAGCAGCCAAGATCTCGCGCCAGATACGCAGTATTTT.

This clonotype was recorded many times. The chain joins TRBV7-2 to TRBJ1-5; D is unresolved. The CDR3 totals 13 residues. Trimming took 1 base from V and 11 from J, leaving 12 bases between them. The germline CDR1 and CDR2 sequences are SGHTA and FQGNSA. CDR3 DNA: TGTGCCAGCAGCTTAGAAACGAGGGCGGCCCAGCATTTT. Translating gives CASSLETRAAQHF. The full variable domain, its missing parts supplied by reference TRBV7-2 and TRBJ1-5, is GAGVSQSPSNKVTEKGKDVELRCDPISGHTALYWYRQSLGQGLEFLIYFQGNSAPDKSGLPSDRFSAERTGGSVSTLTIQRTQQEDSAVYLCASSLETRAAQHFGDGTRLSIL.

V and J are TRBV7-9 and TRBJ2-1, with 7 bases lining up with TRBD2. The J segment lost 10 bases and the V segment lost 4 bases, leaving 7 bases of the junction unmatched. This CDR3 contains 13 residues. Germline-derived CDR1 and CDR2 are SEHNR and FQNEAQ (reference sequence). The CDR3: CASSYRLAYEQFF. The CDR3 coding sequence is TGTGCCAGCAGCTACCGACTAGCTTACGAGCAGTTCTTC.

This clonotype is labeled medium-sized. The V and J genes are TRBV7-8 and TRBJ2-3; possibly TRBD2 for D (6 bases). There are 16 residues in the CDR3. V dropped 1 base and J dropped 2 bases, with 13 bases sitting between them. Germline-derived CDR1 and CDR2 are SGHVS and FQNEAQ. CDR3: CASSLEGRSATDTQYF. The CDR3 DNA is TGTGCCAGCAGCTTAGAAGGGAGGTCGGCCACAGATACGCAGTATTTT.